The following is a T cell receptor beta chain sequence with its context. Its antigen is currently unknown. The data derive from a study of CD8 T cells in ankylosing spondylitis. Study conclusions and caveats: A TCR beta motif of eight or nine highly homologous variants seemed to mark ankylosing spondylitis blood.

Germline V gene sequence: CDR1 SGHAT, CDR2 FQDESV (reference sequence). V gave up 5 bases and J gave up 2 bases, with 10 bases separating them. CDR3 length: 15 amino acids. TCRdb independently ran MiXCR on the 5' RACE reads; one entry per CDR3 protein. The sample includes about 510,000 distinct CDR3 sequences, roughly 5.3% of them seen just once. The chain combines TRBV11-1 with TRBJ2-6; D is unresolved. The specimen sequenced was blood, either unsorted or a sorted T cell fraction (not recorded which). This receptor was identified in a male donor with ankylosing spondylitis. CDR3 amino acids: CASSPEITGANVLTF. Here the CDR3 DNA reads TGTGCCAGCAGCCCGGAAATTACTGGGGCCAACGTCCTGACTTTC.